This passage covers 14 T cell receptor beta chains from one sample sequenced in a study of human T cells and chemical hapten exposure. Described time point: pre-sensitization, week 0. Treatment meaning: therapeutic diphenylcyclopropenone sensitization with weekly scalp DPC. Using its own MiXCR run on the RACE reads, TCRdb lists one record per CDR3 protein. The profile shows about 62,000 distinct CDR3 sequences, approximately 6.7% of them singletons. Sample: whole blood, taken in connection with sensitization to the hapten diphenylcyclopropenone (DPC). The receptor set was obtained from a woman in her twenties or thirties with alopecia areata. Some clones in this sample may be carry-over from other donors' samples.

The table lists this clonotype with many counts. The rearrangement joins TRBV29-1 to TRBJ1-2, with 9 bases matching TRBD1. The CDR3 is 13 amino acids. Germline CDR1 is SQVTM and CDR2 is ANQGSEA. V shed 6 bases and J 3 bases; nucleotides not matched to a gene: 5. The CDR3 loop reads CSVQGALDYGYTF. CDR3 DNA: TGCAGCGTACAGGGGGCGTTGGACTATGGCTACACCTTC.

The chain is built from TRBV5-1 and TRBJ1-4; tentative D call: TRBD1 (6 bases). V gave up 3 bases and J gave up 3 bases, with 9 bases separating them. CDR1 SGHRS and CDR2 YFSETQ come from the germline V gene. The CDR3 contains 14 residues. The CDR3 nucleotides read TGCGCCAGCAGCTCAGGGGTAGCTAATGAAAAACTGTTTTTT. This translates into CASSSGVANEKLFF. The variable domain in full, with the rest retrieved from reference TRBV5-1 and TRBJ1-4, is KAGVTQTPRYLIKTRGQQVTLSCSPISGHRSVSWYQQTPGQGLQFLFEYFSETQRNKGNFPGRFSGRQFSNSRSEMNVSTLELGDSALYLCASSSGVANEKLFFGSGTQLSVL.

The sample holds many counts of this clonotype. The chain couples TRBV18 to TRBJ1-5; 8 bases agree with TRBD1. V shed 4 bases, J shed 7 bases, and the junction held 9 bases outside the gene matches. This CDR3 has 15 amino acids. The V gene's germline CDR1 is KGHSH and CDR2 LQKENI. The CDR3, as DNA: TGTGCCAGCTCACTCGGGACAGGCGGGGCCCAGCCCCAGCATTTT. Protein sequence: CASSLGTGGAQPQHF.

The CDR3: CASSVGQVLPMNTEAFF. CDR3 sequence (DNA): TGTGCCAGCAGTGTTGGACAGGTGTTGCCGATGAACACTGAAGCTTTCTTT. The genes are TRBV6-1 and TRBJ1-1; TRBD1 matches at 7 bases. The trim removed 4 bases at V and 0 bases at J, leaving 11 bases unmatched. Per germline, CDR1 MNHNS and CDR2 SASEGT. The length of the CDR3 is 17 residues.

This clonotype showed up many times. This chain connects TRBV9 to TRBJ1-1, with D unresolved. Trimming took off 0 bases at V and 3 bases at J, with 9 bases between the two ends. CDR1 is SGDLS and CDR2 is YYNGEE in the germline V gene. This CDR3 contains 14 residues. The CDR3 DNA sequence: TGTGCCAGCAGCGTAGGTTGGGTGGACACTGAAGCTTTCTTT. Translation: CASSVGWVDTEAFF.

This clonotype turned up a few times. The V and J genes are TRBV6-5 and TRBJ1-2, with unresolved D. Trimming took 5 bases from V and 3 from J, leaving 13 bases between them. The germline V gene has CDR1 MNHEY and CDR2 SVGAGI. The CDR3 sequence is 14 residues long. Here the CDR3 reads CASSKYSAYYGYTF. CDR3 nucleotides: TGTGCCAGCAGTAAATACAGCGCTTACTATGGCTACACCTTC.

The chain's CDR3 is CASSQRDALQPQHF. CDR3 nucleotide sequence: TGTGCCAGCAGCCAGCGGGATGCTCTTCAGCCCCAGCATTTT. This sequence joins TRBV7-8 and TRBJ1-5; unclear D gene. CDR3 length: 14 residues. In germline, CDR1 is SGHVS, CDR2 FQNEAQ. The V end was cut by 5 bases, the J end by 6 bases, with 14 bases between. Together with reference TRBV7-8 and TRBJ1-5, the CDR3 gives the full variable domain: GAGVSQSPRYKVAKRGQDVALRCDPISGHVSLFWYQQALGQGPEFLTYFQNEAQLDKSGLPSDRFFAERPEGSVSTLKIQRTQQEDSAVYLCASSQRDALQPQHFGDGTRLSIL.

This clonotype was seen many times. The chain uses TRBV7-9 and TRBJ1-2, with a possible D match to TRBD1 (6 bases). The CDR3 totals 15 residues. The V gene lost 0 bases and the J gene lost 0 bases, with 8 bases spanning the gap. Germline CDR1 is SEHNR and CDR2 is FQNEAQ (reference sequence). CDR3 protein: CASSLAHRANYGYTF. As DNA, the CDR3 is TGTGCCAGCAGCTTAGCACACAGGGCTAACTATGGCTACACCTTC. Based on the CDR3 plus reference TRBV7-9 and TRBJ1-2, the full variable domain is DTGVSQNPRHKITKRGQNVTFRCDPISEHNRLYWYRQTLGQGPEFLTYFQNEAQLEKSRLLSDRFSAERPKGSFSTLEIQRTEQGDSAMYLCASSLAHRANYGYTFGSGTRLTVV.

CDR3 in amino acids: CASSLKAAGTPEAFF. The CDR3 DNA sequence: TGTGCCAGCAGCTTAAAGGCGGCCGGAACACCTGAAGCTTTCTTT. The gene calls are TRBV7-9 and TRBJ1-1; the D is unclear. The V end was cut by 2 bases, the J end by 6 bases, with 16 bases between. CDR3 length: 15 amino acids. Per the germline V gene, CDR1 is SEHNR and CDR2 is FQNEAQ (reference sequence).

This clonotype was seen repeatedly, ten times or more. The chain combines TRBV12-3 or TRBV12-4 with TRBJ2-3; TRBD1 matches 11 bases. The ends lost 5 bases at V and 1 base at J; junction bases unmatched: 5. This CDR3 region has 16 residues. In nucleotides, the CDR3 is TGTGCCAGCAGTGCGGGACAGGGGGTCGGCACAGATACGCAGTATTTT. Translating gives CASSAGQGVGTDTQYF.

This sequence joins TRBV7-7 and TRBJ2-5; 9 bases are a match to TRBD1. The ends lost 2 bases at V and 4 bases at J; junction bases unmatched: 8. The CDR3 extends over 16 amino acids. In germline, CDR1 is SSHAT, CDR2 FNYEAQ (reference sequence). The CDR3 nucleotides are TGTGCCAGCAGCTTATCTAAGGGACAGGGAAGAGAGACCCAGTACTTC. Protein product: CASSLSKGQGRETQYF. Full variable domain (rest looked up from reference TRBV7-7 and TRBJ2-5): GAGVSQSPRYKVTKRGQDVTLRCDPISSHATLYWYQQALGQGPEFLTYFNYEAQPDKSGLPSDRFSAERPEGSISTLTIQRTEQRDSAMYRCASSLSKGQGRETQYFGPGTRLLVL.

Many counts were recorded for this clonotype. The chain uses TRBV14 and TRBJ2-7; 8 bases agree with TRBD2. CDR1 is SGHDN and CDR2 is FVKESK in the germline V gene. This CDR3 spans 15 amino acids. V was pared by 4 bases and J by 6 bases, with 11 bases of the junction left unmatched. The CDR3 DNA is TGTGCCAGCAGCCTCGGGACTAGTGCGGCGGGCGAGCAGTACTTC. Its translation: CASSLGTSAAGEQYF.

This clonotype was counted at least ten times. The chain is built from TRBV5-1 and TRBJ1-2; D unclear. The V and J ends lost 1 base and 2 bases respectively, with 9 bases between them. The CDR3 is made up of 14 amino acids. CDR1 and CDR2 from the germline V gene are SGHRS and YFSETQ. CDR3 loop: CASSLFQQNYGYTF. In DNA, the CDR3 is TGCGCCAGCAGCTTGTTCCAGCAAAACTATGGCTACACCTTC.

The rearrangement joins TRBV12-3 or TRBV12-4 to TRBJ2-1; 8 bases fit TRBD2. V lost 3 bases and J lost 7; bases outside the gene matches: 11. CDR3 length: 16 residues. CDR3 protein: CASSFRGGGGSNEQFF. CDR3 nucleotide sequence: TGTGCCAGCAGTTTTAGAGGCGGCGGGGGGTCGAATGAGCAGTTCTTC.